Listed below are T cell receptor beta chains from one sample, sequenced in a study of cytomegalovirus exposure and HLA in healthy donors. Only in-frame clones appear in the TCRdb table, and some are missing; sequencing was by immunoSEQ multiplex PCR. The table lists approximately 150,000 clones, 70% to 85% of them singletons. Input material: PBMCs. All receptors derive from a woman aged 35 to 49 in good health and CMV-seronegative. Each CDR3 is given with its conserved first and last residue. A D gene is named only where the DNA matches it firmly. Clone size, where shown, is once, few, many, or a class for clones that have expanded.

>TRBJ2-1|TRBD2|TRBV28|NA
CASSLFLAEARGDNEQFF
TGTGCCAGCAGTTTATTTCTAGCGGAGGCGCGGGGGGACAATGAGCAGTTCTTC
>TRBJ2-6|NA|TRBV28|NA
CASSLSGAGANVLTF
TGTGCCAGCAGTTTATCCGGGGCTGGGGCCAACGTCCTGACTTTC
>TRBJ2-2|TRBD2|TRBV7-9|NA
CASSFGSGEVGELFF
TGTGCCAGCAGTTTCGGTAGCGGGGAGGTCGGGGAGCTGTTTTTT
>TRBJ2-2|NA|TRBV2|NA
CASSEVGAGELFF
TGTGCCAGCAGTGAAGTTGGAGCCGGGGAGCTGTTTTTT
>TRBJ2-1|TRBD2|TRBV5-1|few
CASSLGLAGLNEQFF
TGCGCCAGCAGCTTGGGGCTAGCGGGCTTGAATGAGCAGTTCTTC
>TRBJ2-5|TRBD2|TRBV6-4|NA
CASVGEGPQETQYF
TGTGCCAGCGTGGGGGAGGGTCCCCAAGAGACCCAGTACTTC
>TRBJ1-1|NA|TRBV5-1|NA
CASSPGGGAGTEAFF
TGCGCCAGCAGCCCGGGAGGAGGGGCGGGCACTGAAGCTTTCTTT
>TRBJ2-7|NA|TRBV28|NA
CASSFSGVGSYEQYF
TGTGCCAGCAGTTTCTCAGGGGTTGGCTCCTACGAGCAGTACTTC
>TRBJ2-7|TRBD1|TRBV30|NA
CAWLSRDRGLDEQYF
TGTGCCTGGTTATCCCGGGACAGGGGATTGGACGAGCAGTACTTC
>TRBJ2-7|NA|TRBV7-6|few
CASSNTYEQYF
TGTGCCAGCAGCAACACCTACGAGCAGTACTTC
>TRBJ2-1|TRBD2|TRBV7-8|NA
CASSLAGAGGLTNEQFF
TGTGCCAGCAGCTTAGCGGGAGCGGGAGGGTTGACGAATGAGCAGTTCTTC
>TRBJ2-7|NA|TRBV28|NA
CASSLSLEQYF
TGTGCCAGCAGTTTATCCCTCGAGCAGTACTTC
>TRBJ2-2|NA|TRBV7-9|few
CASSSPRGGELFF
TGTGCCAGCAGCTCCCCGCGGGGCGGGGAGCTGTTTTTT
>TRBJ2-6|TRBD2|TRBV10-3|NA
CAISELAGGAGANGLTF
TGTGCCATCAGTGAACTAGCGGGAGGGGCTGGGGCCAACGGCCTGACTTTC
>TRBJ1-1|TRBD1|TRBV27|NA
CASSSTGGNTEAFF
TGTGCCAGCAGTTCGACAGGGGGGAACACTGAAGCTTTCTTT
>TRBJ1-2|TRBD1|TRBV4-3|NA
CASSQDAVGTAIYGYTF
TGCGCCAGCAGCCAAGACGCCGTCGGGACAGCTATTTATGGCTACACCTTC
>TRBJ1-5|NA|TRBV19|NA
CASSIVGAAYQPQHF
TGTGCCAGTAGTATAGTGGGAGCTGCGTATCAGCCCCAGCATTTT
>TRBJ1-2|NA|TRBV18|NA
CASSPDRNYGYTF
TGTGCCAGCTCACCAGACAGAAACTATGGCTACACCTTC
>TRBJ2-7|TRBD1|TRBV27|once
CASSSRTGQAARYEQYF
TGTGCCAGCAGTTCCAGGACAGGGCAAGCGGCGCGCTACGAGCAGTACTTC
>TRBJ1-5|NA|TRBV14|NA
CASSQGSPGWVQPQHF
TGTGCCAGCAGCCAGGGAAGCCCGGGATGGGTGCAGCCCCAGCATTTT
>TRBJ1-5|TRBD1|TRBV30|NA
CAWSAWTGVQPQHF
TGTGCCTGGAGTGCCTGGACAGGGGTCCAGCCCCAGCATTTT
>TRBJ2-7|NA|TRBV28|NA
CASSFSTSLYEQYF
TGTGCCAGCAGTTTCTCGACAAGTCTTTACGAGCAGTACTTC
>TRBJ2-7|TRBD2|TRBV5-4|NA
CASEGSGSGTYEQYF
TGTGCCAGCGAAGGGAGCGGGAGCGGCACCTACGAGCAGTACTTC
>TRBJ2-1|TRBD2|TRBV6-5|NA
CASRRTSAVHNEQFF
TGTGCCAGCAGGCGTACTAGCGCAGTTCACAATGAGCAGTTCTTC
>TRBJ1-1|NA|TRBV6-5|NA
CASSHRGGTEAFF
TGTGCCAGTTCTCACCGGGGGGGTACTGAAGCTTTCTTT
>TRBJ2-7|NA|TRBV5-5|NA
CASSEVASYEQYF
TGTGCCAGCAGCGAAGTCGCGTCCTACGAGCAGTACTTC
>TRBJ2-2|NA|TRBV18|NA
CASSPPNSGDGELFF
TGTGCCAGCTCACCACCGAATTCGGGAGACGGGGAGCTGTTTTTT
>TRBJ2-3|TRBD1|TRBV6-5|NA
CASRRQGARTDTQYF
TGTGCCAGCAGGCGACAGGGGGCGCGGACAGATACGCAGTATTTT
>TRBJ1-4|TRBD1|TRBV18|NA
CASSSTGLRATNEKLFF
TGTGCCAGCTCATCGACAGGGTTACGGGCCACTAATGAAAAACTGTTTTTT
>TRBJ1-2|TRBD1|TRBV5-4|NA
CASFRSSRGRSGYTF
TGTGCCAGCTTCCGATCAAGTAGGGGGCGAAGTGGCTACACCTTC
>TRBJ1-4|NA|TRBV2|NA
CASSLGRGEKLFF
TGTGCCAGCAGTCTAGGACGGGGTGAAAAACTGTTTTTT
>TRBJ1-1|NA|TRBV6-5|NA
CASSYVLFRNTEAFF
TGTGCCAGCAGTTACGTCTTATTCAGGAACACTGAAGCTTTCTTT
>TRBJ1-1|TRBD1|TRBV19|NA
CASSIGAGGLSEAFF
TGTGCCAGTAGTATTGGAGCAGGGGGCCTCTCTGAAGCTTTCTTT
>TRBJ1-1|NA|TRBV28|NA
CASRPVWTEAFF
TGTGCCAGCAGACCGGTCTGGACTGAAGCTTTCTTT
>TRBJ1-3|TRBD1|TRBV10-3|NA
CAISPQGANSGNTIYF
TGTGCCATCAGTCCGCAGGGGGCCAACTCTGGAAACACCATATATTTT
>TRBJ1-1|NA|TRBV6-5|NA
CASSSLAVTKAFF
TGTGCCAGCAGTTCTCTCGCGGTAACCAAAGCTTTCTTT
>TRBJ1-2|NA|TRBV9|NA
CASSVGYSRGGYGYTF
TGTGCCAGCAGCGTAGGTTACAGCCGGGGGGGCTATGGCTACACCTTC
>TRBJ2-7|NA|TRBV27|NA
CASTTLLSTGATYEQYF
TGTGCCAGCACCACCCTTTTGTCGACAGGCGCAACCTACGAGCAGTACTTC
>TRBJ2-2|NA|TRBV10-3|once
CAISPPRDTGELFF
TGTGCCATCAGCCCGCCCAGGGACACCGGGGAGCTGTTTTTT
>TRBJ2-7|TRBD1|TRBV9|NA
CASSRDRGYEQYF
TGTGCCAGCAGTCGGGACAGGGGCTACGAGCAGTACTTC
>TRBJ2-4|NA|TRBV2|NA
CASSIGLQGRNIQYF
TGTGCCAGCAGCATCGGCTTACAGGGGAGGAACATTCAGTACTTC
>TRBJ2-1|NA|TRBV5-1|NA
CASSLVGGPYNEQFF
TGCGCCAGCAGCTTGGTGGGCGGGCCCTACAATGAGCAGTTCTTC
>TRBJ2-6|NA|TRBV9|NA
CASSVDINSGANVLTF
TGTGCCAGCAGCGTAGATATTAACTCTGGGGCCAACGTCCTGACTTTC
>TRBJ2-2|TRBD2|TRBV7-6|NA
CASSKSIAGFYTGELFF
TGTGCCAGCAGCAAATCCATAGCGGGATTTTACACCGGGGAGCTGTTTTTT
>TRBJ2-3|TRBD2|TRBV6-1|once
CASRKTSSFTDTQYF
TGTGCCAGCAGAAAGACTAGCAGCTTCACAGATACGCAGTATTTT
>TRBJ1-5|NA|TRBV6-6|NA
CASKYKVAGGNQPQHF
TGTGCCAGCAAATACAAGGTGGCAGGGGGCAATCAGCCCCAGCATTTT